Listed below are T cell receptor beta chains from one sample, sequenced in a study of blood T cell repertoires in COVID-19. The repertoire was sequenced with immunoSEQ multiplex PCR; TCRdb's copy has only in-frame clones and lacks some. The repertoire holds approximately 30,000 clones, with around 73% as singletons. The sequenced sample was peripheral blood. Receptor source: an older woman with acute or convalescent COVID-19. Both conserved end residues are part of each CDR3. Each record gives: CDR3 DNA, CDR3 protein, D gene, J gene, clone size, V gene. The D gene is left open where the match is weak. Clone sizes are given selectively: once, few, many, or a class where the clone is expanded.

CDR3 DNA: TGTGCCAGCAGCTTGGTAAGCGGCTCCTACGAGCAGTACTTC
CDR3 protein: CASSLVSGSYEQYF
D gene: -
J gene: TRBJ2-7
clone size: few
V gene: TRBV5-6

CDR3 DNA: TGTGCCAGCTCACCACCCGGGTTCGAGCAGTACTTC
CDR3 protein: CASSPPGFEQYF
D gene: -
J gene: TRBJ2-7
clone size: few
V gene: TRBV18

CDR3 DNA: TGTGCCAGCAGCCCAGGGGTACAAGAGACCCAGTACTTC
CDR3 protein: CASSPGVQETQYF
D gene: -
J gene: TRBJ2-5
clone size: -
V gene: TRBV4-2

CDR3 DNA: TGTGCCAGCACTTGGGGACAGGGGGCCTCTGAAGCTTTCTTT
CDR3 protein: CASTWGQGASEAFF
D gene: TRBD1
J gene: TRBJ1-1
clone size: once
V gene: TRBV6-5

CDR3 DNA: TGTGCCAGTGGGACGGCACGGGGGGTGAATGAGCAGTTCTTC
CDR3 protein: CASGTARGVNEQFF
D gene: TRBD2
J gene: TRBJ2-1
clone size: -
V gene: TRBV19

CDR3 DNA: TGTGCCAGCAGCCGCGGGACAGGACCTAGCAATCAGCCCCAGCATTTT
CDR3 protein: CASSRGTGPSNQPQHF
D gene: TRBD1
J gene: TRBJ1-5
clone size: -
V gene: TRBV5-6

CDR3 DNA: TGTGCCAGCAGTTTGCACAGGGGGCCGACTGAAGCTTTCTTT
CDR3 protein: CASSLHRGPTEAFF
D gene: TRBD1
J gene: TRBJ1-1
clone size: -
V gene: TRBV28

CDR3 DNA: TGCGCCAGCAGCCAAGAGAGATTTAGGGAACAGGGGGCAAAACGAGTCACCGGGGAGCTGTTTTTT
CDR3 protein: CASSQERFREQGAKRVTGELFF
D gene: TRBD1
J gene: TRBJ2-2
clone size: once
V gene: TRBV4-1

CDR3 DNA: TGTGCCAGCAGTTCGGGGACAGGAACCTACGAGCAGTACTTC
CDR3 protein: CASSSGTGTYEQYF
D gene: TRBD1
J gene: TRBJ2-7
clone size: -
V gene: TRBV6-5

CDR3 DNA: TGCGCCAGCAGCTTGGCAGACACCGGGGAGCTGTTTTTT
CDR3 protein: CASSLADTGELFF
D gene: -
J gene: TRBJ2-2
clone size: -
V gene: TRBV5-1

CDR3 DNA: TGTGCCAGCAGCCCACCCACTGGGGAGGCCAGACCCTACGAGCAGTACTTC
CDR3 protein: CASSPPTGEARPYEQYF
D gene: -
J gene: TRBJ2-7
clone size: -
V gene: TRBV9

CDR3 DNA: TGTGCCAGCAGTTTGACGGTAGGGGACTATGGCTACACCTTC
CDR3 protein: CASSLTVGDYGYTF
D gene: -
J gene: TRBJ1-2
clone size: once
V gene: TRBV6-6

CDR3 DNA: TGCGCCAGCAGTGTTGGGACTAGCGGGGTCCCCCAAGAGACCCAGTACTTC
CDR3 protein: CASSVGTSGVPQETQYF
D gene: TRBD2
J gene: TRBJ2-5
clone size: -
V gene: TRBV10-2

CDR3 DNA: TGTGCCAGCAGCTACCAGCCCGGGACAGGGGTACCAGAGACCCAGTACTTC
CDR3 protein: CASSYQPGTGVPETQYF
D gene: TRBD1
J gene: TRBJ2-5
clone size: -
V gene: TRBV7-9

CDR3 DNA: TGTGCCAGCAGTGGGCTAGGACGACAGGGACGGGCAGATACGCAGTATTTT
CDR3 protein: CASSGLGRQGRADTQYF
D gene: TRBD1
J gene: TRBJ2-3
clone size: -
V gene: TRBV6-1

CDR3 DNA: TGTGCCATCAGTGACCCCGGGACAGAATTTGGCTACACCTTC
CDR3 protein: CAISDPGTEFGYTF
D gene: TRBD1
J gene: TRBJ1-2
clone size: once
V gene: TRBV10-3

CDR3 DNA: TGTGCCAGCAGCCCAAGACAGATTCTCTCCTACGAGCAGTACTTC
CDR3 protein: CASSPRQILSYEQYF
D gene: -
J gene: TRBJ2-7
clone size: -
V gene: TRBV13

CDR3 DNA: TGTGCCAGCAGTTACCAACAGGGGGCTGCTAACTATGGCTACACCTTC
CDR3 protein: CASSYQQGAANYGYTF
D gene: TRBD1
J gene: TRBJ1-2
clone size: once
V gene: TRBV6-5

CDR3 DNA: TGTGCCATCAGTGGGGGCAGCTTGACTGAAGCTTTCTTT
CDR3 protein: CAISGGSLTEAFF
D gene: -
J gene: TRBJ1-1
clone size: -
V gene: TRBV10-3

CDR3 DNA: TGTGCCAGCAGCGTAGTGGGGGGGGGCCCCACAGATACGCAGTATTTT
CDR3 protein: CASSVVGGGPTDTQYF
D gene: -
J gene: TRBJ2-3
clone size: -
V gene: TRBV9

CDR3 DNA: TGTGCCTGGAGTGTACGGGGACTAGCGGCTTACAATGAGCAGTTCTTC
CDR3 protein: CAWSVRGLAAYNEQFF
D gene: TRBD2
J gene: TRBJ2-1
clone size: -
V gene: TRBV30

CDR3 DNA: TGTGCCAGCAGTGGGACAGGGGATATCGACGAGCAGTACTTC
CDR3 protein: CASSGTGDIDEQYF
D gene: TRBD1
J gene: TRBJ2-7
clone size: -
V gene: TRBV5-6

CDR3 DNA: TGCGCCAGCAGCCCTTCGCAGGAGAACACCGGGGAGCTGTTTTTT
CDR3 protein: CASSPSQENTGELFF
D gene: -
J gene: TRBJ2-2
clone size: once
V gene: TRBV4-1

CDR3 DNA: TGTGCCAGCAGCACTACAGGGATTCGGGCTGAAGCTTTCTTT
CDR3 protein: CASSTTGIRAEAFF
D gene: -
J gene: TRBJ1-1
clone size: -
V gene: TRBV21-1

CDR3 DNA: TGTGCCAGCAGCTACGGGACAGGGGAGGGCTACACCTTC
CDR3 protein: CASSYGTGEGYTF
D gene: TRBD1
J gene: TRBJ1-2
clone size: -
V gene: TRBV11-2

CDR3 DNA: TGTGCCAGTGGAAAAGGGGGCCTCTCTGGAAACACCATATATTTT
CDR3 protein: CASGKGGLSGNTIYF
D gene: TRBD1
J gene: TRBJ1-3
clone size: -
V gene: TRBV3-1/TRBV3-2

CDR3 DNA: TGTGCCAGCAGCAAACCTACCGGGGGAAGGGGACAGTTTCGTTCACCCCTCCACTTT
CDR3 protein: CASSKPTGGRGQFRSPLHF
D gene: -
J gene: TRBJ1-6
clone size: -
V gene: TRBV21-1

CDR3 DNA: TGTGCCAGCAGCTTGGGGACAGGGCAGAATGAGCAGTTCTTC
CDR3 protein: CASSLGTGQNEQFF
D gene: TRBD1
J gene: TRBJ2-1
clone size: -
V gene: TRBV7-3

CDR3 DNA: TGCGCCAGCAGCCCAGTCACGGAGGTGGGGGGCTACACCTTC
CDR3 protein: CASSPVTEVGGYTF
D gene: -
J gene: TRBJ1-2
clone size: -
V gene: TRBV4-1

CDR3 DNA: TGTGCCAGCAGTGAGGTAGATAGCAATCAGCCCCAGCATTTT
CDR3 protein: CASSEVDSNQPQHF
D gene: -
J gene: TRBJ1-5
clone size: -
V gene: TRBV6-1

CDR3 DNA: TGTGCCAGCAGACCTGAACCGGGGATTGCGCAGTATTTT
CDR3 protein: CASRPEPGIAQYF
D gene: -
J gene: TRBJ2-3
clone size: few
V gene: TRBV6-5

CDR3 DNA: TGTGCCAGCAGCGCAGCCGGGACTAGCGTTCAGACCCAGTACTTC
CDR3 protein: CASSAAGTSVQTQYF
D gene: TRBD2
J gene: TRBJ2-5
clone size: few
V gene: TRBV7-7

CDR3 DNA: TGTGCCAGCAGCTCTGCGAGGTCGGCGCCATCTGGAAACACCATATATTTT
CDR3 protein: CASSSARSAPSGNTIYF
D gene: -
J gene: TRBJ1-3
clone size: -
V gene: TRBV7-8

CDR3 DNA: TGCGCCAGCAGCCAAGATGGTAGGACTAGCGGGGACGGAGCCAAAAACATTCAGTACTTC
CDR3 protein: CASSQDGRTSGDGAKNIQYF
D gene: TRBD2
J gene: TRBJ2-4
clone size: few
V gene: TRBV4-1

CDR3 DNA: TGTGCCAGCAGCTTAGCCGACTGGGAGGGATTGAACACTGAAGCTTTCTTT
CDR3 protein: CASSLADWEGLNTEAFF
D gene: -
J gene: TRBJ1-1
clone size: -
V gene: TRBV7-9

CDR3 DNA: TGTGCCAGTAGTCCGGGCCGGAGGGGGCGCGCTGAAAAACTGTTTTTT
CDR3 protein: CASSPGRRGRAEKLFF
D gene: TRBD1
J gene: TRBJ1-4
clone size: -
V gene: TRBV19

CDR3 DNA: TGTGCCAGCAGCCTGGGGGGGACGCCGCTGGATCAGCCCCAGCATTTT
CDR3 protein: CASSLGGTPLDQPQHF
D gene: -
J gene: TRBJ1-5
clone size: -
V gene: TRBV6-2/TRBV6-3

CDR3 DNA: TGTGCCAGCAGCTTACAGGGAGCCAAAAACATTCAGTACTTC
CDR3 protein: CASSLQGAKNIQYF
D gene: -
J gene: TRBJ2-4
clone size: few
V gene: TRBV5-4

CDR3 DNA: TGTGCCAGCAGTTTGAGGGATCCATACACCGGGGAGCTGTTTTTT
CDR3 protein: CASSLRDPYTGELFF
D gene: -
J gene: TRBJ2-2
clone size: -
V gene: TRBV28

CDR3 DNA: TGTGCCAGCAGGGCCGGGCAGGGGCCCCAGCATTTT
CDR3 protein: CASRAGQGPQHF
D gene: -
J gene: TRBJ1-5
clone size: -
V gene: TRBV6-5

CDR3 DNA: TGTGCCAGCACCCTACAGGTTGCAACTAATGAAAAACTGTTTTTT
CDR3 protein: CASTLQVATNEKLFF
D gene: -
J gene: TRBJ1-4
clone size: -
V gene: TRBV6-6

CDR3 DNA: TGTGCCAGTAGAGACACGGGAACCACTGGAAACACCATATATTTT
CDR3 protein: CASRDTGTTGNTIYF
D gene: -
J gene: TRBJ1-3
clone size: once
V gene: TRBV19

CDR3 DNA: TGTGCCAGCAGCTTAGGTAGCGTCAACGAGCAGTACTTC
CDR3 protein: CASSLGSVNEQYF
D gene: -
J gene: TRBJ2-7
clone size: -
V gene: TRBV7-8

CDR3 DNA: TGTGCCAGCAGTGTAGACAAATACAATGAGCAGTTCTTC
CDR3 protein: CASSVDKYNEQFF
D gene: -
J gene: TRBJ2-1
clone size: few
V gene: TRBV2

CDR3 DNA: TGTGCCAGCTCACCTTTACAGGCCTATGGCTACACCTTC
CDR3 protein: CASSPLQAYGYTF
D gene: -
J gene: TRBJ1-2
clone size: -
V gene: TRBV18

CDR3 DNA: TGTGCCAGCGGGACTACTCAAGAGACCCAGTACTTC
CDR3 protein: CASGTTQETQYF
D gene: TRBD2
J gene: TRBJ2-5
clone size: -
V gene: TRBV7-2